These 26 T cell receptor beta chains came from one sample sequenced in a study of blood T cell repertoires in COVID-19. Sequencing used immunoSEQ multiplex PCR; TCRdb keeps in-frame clones, though not all of them. The repertoire holds more than 150,000 clones, approximately 88% seen once, with roughly 15% in the top ten. Specimen: peripheral blood. Receptors were obtained from a young man with active or convalescent COVID-19.

The V call is TRBV18, the J call TRBJ2-5; D remains unclear. The CDR3 is 14 residues long. In germline, CDR1 is KGHSH, CDR2 LQKENI. Between the trimmed V and J ends, which lost 0 bases and 1 base, there was a span of 6 bases. The CDR3 spells CASSPPHIQETQYF. The DNA of the CDR3 is TGTGCCAGCTCACCACCGCACATCCAAGAGACCCAGTACTTC.

This rearrangement joins TRBV19 to TRBJ2-3; possibly TRBD2 for D (5 bases). V was trimmed by 7 bases and J by 0 bases, leaving 17 bases between them. Germline V gene sequence: CDR1 LNHDA, CDR2 SQIVND (reference sequence). This CDR3 has 16 amino acids. The chain's CDR3 is CASTAGRGASTDTQYF. CDR3 coding DNA: TGTGCCAGTACGGCAGGACGGGGAGCTAGCACAGATACGCAGTATTTT.

The rearrangement uses TRBV7-2 and TRBJ1-2, with TRBD1 as a possible D gene (5 bases). This CDR3 is 13 amino acids long. V was pared by 4 bases and J by 8 bases, with 14 bases between. Germline V lookup: CDR1 SGHTA, CDR2 FQGNSA. Written as DNA, the CDR3 is TGTGCCAGCAGCTCATGGTCGGGGGACGGCTACACCTTC. Residues: CASSSWSGDGYTF.

The rearrangement uses TRBV7-9 and TRBJ2-7; 13 positions agree with TRBD2. Germline V gene lookup returns CDR1 SEHNR and CDR2 FQNEAQ (reference sequence). The CDR3 length is 17 residues. V trimming: 7 bases; J trimming: 6 bases; junction bases outside the gene matches: 15. The CDR3 DNA is TGTGCCAGCACCAAAAGGACTAGCGGGAGTAGGTTCGGCGAGCAGTACTTC. Its translation: CASTKRTSGSRFGEQYF.

In this sample, this clone turned up once. This sequence joins TRBV4-3 and TRBJ2-1, with TRBD2 matching 10 bases. With V trimmed by 1 base and J by 1 base, 4 bases remained unmatched. The CDR3 spans 17 residues. CDR1 is LGHNA and CDR2 is YSLEER in the germline V gene. In DNA form, the CDR3 reads TGCGCCAGCAGCCAAGTCTGGACTAGCGGTTCCTACAATGAGCAGTTCTTC. It is translated as CASSQVWTSGSYNEQFF.

This chain joins TRBV28 and TRBJ1-2; 7 bases are a match to TRBD1. The CDR3 consists of 15 residues. Looked up from germline, CDR1 is MDHEN and CDR2 is SYDVKM. V lost 6 bases to trimming and J lost 7 bases; unmatched junction nucleotides: 14. The CDR3, as DNA: TGTGCCAGCAGAACAATAGGGGGCGGATTAGGTGGCTACACCTTC. It yields the protein CASRTIGGGLGGYTF.

This chain uses TRBV27 with TRBJ1-1, with D possibly TRBD1 on 5 matching bases. The CDR3 is 14 residues long. V was shortened by 7 bases and J by 0 bases, with 12 bases between the two germline ends. Germline V gives CDR1 MNHEY, CDR2 SMNVEV (reference sequence). CDR3 sequence (DNA): TGTGCCAGCACCACCTTAGGGGTGAACACTGAAGCTTTCTTT. Its translation is CASTTLGVNTEAFF.

The chain employs TRBV7-3 and TRBJ2-3; 7 nucleotides align to TRBD1. The CDR3 covers 13 residues. V shed 3 bases, J shed 5 bases, and the junction held 2 bases outside the gene matches. The germline gives CDR1 SGHTA, CDR2 FQGTGA. This CDR3 reads CASSLTGIDTQYF. CDR3 DNA sequence: TGTGCCAGCAGCTTGACAGGGATAGATACGCAGTATTTT.

The V call is TRBV6-5, the J call TRBJ1-6; 7 bases are shared with TRBD1. The CDR3 covers 15 residues. Germline CDR1 reads MNHEY; CDR2 reads SVGAGI. V dropped 1 base and J dropped 5; count of bases not matched to a gene: 2. The CDR3 reads CASSYFGTDNSPLHF. The CDR3, as DNA: TGTGCCAGCAGTTACTTCGGGACAGATAATTCACCCCTCCACTTT.

J is TRBJ1-6 and V is TRBV6-5, with D possibly TRBD1 on 6 matching bases. CDR1 and CDR2 (germline): MNHEY, SVGAGI. The length of the CDR3 is 14 residues. V lost 2 bases and J lost 9, with 11 bases in between. The CDR3 is CASSYDRFASPLHF. The CDR3 DNA reads TGTGCCAGCAGTTACGACAGGTTTGCTTCACCCCTCCACTTT.

This chain uses TRBV18 with TRBJ1-2; TRBD1 aligns across 8 bases. The CDR3 contains 13 residues. Germline V gene sequence: CDR1 KGHSH, CDR2 LQKENI. V lost 3 bases, J lost 8 bases, and 5 bases stayed unmatched. The CDR3 DNA is TGTGCCAGCTCACCCCGAGACAGGGGCGGCTACACCTTC. This sequence encodes CASSPRDRGGYTF.

This clone has just one count. The chain couples TRBV7-3 to TRBJ2-7; TRBD1 is a possible D gene (6 bases). The CDR3 contains 15 residues. Germline V gene lookup returns CDR1 SGHTA and CDR2 FQGTGA. Trimming shortened V by 3 bases and J by 4 bases, and 16 bases separated the two germline ends. The CDR3 spells CASSFHSTGGYEQYF. CDR3 nucleotides: TGTGCCAGCAGCTTCCACTCGACAGGAGGTTACGAGCAGTACTTC.

This clone was recorded once. This chain uses TRBV20-1 with TRBJ2-7; a possible D gene is TRBD2 (5 bases). V was pared by 4 bases and J by 4 bases, with 8 bases between. Germline CDR1 and CDR2: DFQATT and SNEGSKA (reference sequence). The CDR3 has 11 amino acids. DNA of the CDR3: TGCAGTGCTACCGGGGATTACGAGCAGTACTTC. Translation gives CSATGDYEQYF.

This clone showed up just once. The chain couples TRBV6-5 to TRBJ2-3; the match to TRBD1 covers 10 bases. V lost 2 bases and J lost 4; bases outside the gene matches: 6. The CDR3 contains 16 residues. Per the germline V gene, CDR1 is MNHEY and CDR2 is SVGAGI. The CDR3 DNA sequence: TGTGCCAGCAGTTACAAGACAGGGGGCGGCCCAGATACGCAGTATTTT. Its translation is CASSYKTGGGPDTQYF.

This clone came up a few times. This rearrangement joins TRBV2 to TRBJ1-2; 8 bases agree with TRBD1. The CDR3 has 14 amino acids. Trimming removed 6 bases from V and 4 bases from J; junction bases left unmatched: 7. Germline CDR1 and CDR2: SNHLY and FYNNEI. This CDR3 reads CASSFQGTGYGYTF. CDR3 in DNA: TGTGCCAGCAGCTTCCAAGGGACAGGCTATGGCTACACCTTC.

This sequence joins TRBV7-9 and TRBJ2-7, with 9 bases lining up with TRBD2. After removal of 0 bases from V and 4 bases from J, the junction contained 4 bases not matched to a gene. The germline V gene encodes CDR1 SEHNR and CDR2 FQNEAQ (reference sequence). The CDR3 is 15 amino acids. As DNA, the CDR3 is TGTGCCAGCAGCTTAGCGCTAGCGGGGATTTACGAGCAGTACTTC. The encoded protein is CASSLALAGIYEQYF.

The chain couples TRBV7-6 to TRBJ1-1; TRBD1 agrees at 7 bases. V shed 5 bases, J shed 1 base, and the junction held 7 bases outside the gene matches. The CDR3 runs to 15 residues. From germline, CDR1 is SGHVS and CDR2 FNYEAQ. The CDR3 loop reads CASSDRQGTNTEAFF. The CDR3 DNA is TGTGCCAGCAGCGACCGACAGGGCACGAACACTGAAGCTTTCTTT.

The V gene is TRBV5-1, the J gene TRBJ2-1; TRBD2 agrees at 11 bases. There are 15 residues in the CDR3. V dropped 0 bases and J dropped 8; count of bases not matched to a gene: 4. Per germline, CDR1 SGHRS and CDR2 YFSETQ. The CDR3 DNA sequence: TGCGCCAGCAGCTTGGGGCTAGCGGGGGGTGATGAGCAGTTCTTC. Translated: CASSLGLAGGDEQFF. Full variable domain (remainder filled in from reference TRBV5-1 and TRBJ2-1): KAGVTQTPRYLIKTRGQQVTLSCSPISGHRSVSWYQQTPGQGLQFLFEYFSETQRNKGNFPGRFSGRQFSNSRSEMNVSTLELGDSALYLCASSLGLAGGDEQFFGPGTRLTVL.

This clone was picked up a small number of times. The V gene is TRBV18, the J gene TRBJ2-2; TRBD2 matches 11 bases. The CDR3 spans 19 residues. CDR1 and CDR2 from the germline V gene are KGHSH and LQKENI. The V and J ends lost 11 bases and 0 bases, in that order; junction bases with no gene match: 17. CDR3 protein: CAGLCAPGLAVSNTGELFF. CDR3 DNA sequence: TGTGCCGGCCTTTGTGCACCGGGACTAGCGGTTTCGAACACCGGGGAGCTGTTTTTT. Full variable domain (remainder filled in from reference TRBV18 and TRBJ2-2): NAGVMQNPRHLVRRRGQEARLRCSPMKGHSHVYWYRQLPEEGLKFMVYLQKENIIDESGMPKERFSAEFPKEGPSILRIQQVVRGDSAAYFCAGLCAPGLAVSNTGELFFGEGSRLTVL.

The chain is built from TRBV5-6 and TRBJ2-3; possibly TRBD2 for D (5 bases). The V end was cut by 7 bases, the J end by 2 bases, with 20 bases between. The CDR3 length is 16 residues. Germline values: CDR1 SGHDT, CDR2 YYEEEE. The CDR3 here is CASYLDRGSHTDTQYF. The CDR3 coding sequence is TGTGCCAGCTACCTCGACCGGGGTTCCCACACAGATACGCAGTATTTT.

The rearrangement links TRBV7-5 to TRBJ1-5. TRBV7-5 is a recognized pseudogene. The CDR3 spans 16 residues. The CDR3 DNA reads TGTGTCAGAAGCTTAGGAAGAGGAGGGAACAATCAGCCCCAGCATTTT. Translation gives CVRSLGRGGNNQPQHF.

In its sample, this clone was seen once. The chain employs TRBV19 and TRBJ1-4; 7 nucleotides agree with TRBD1. Losses at the gene ends were 3 bases for V and 5 bases for J; bases not matched to a gene: 9. CDR1 LNHDA and CDR2 SQIVND come from the germline V gene (reference sequence). This CDR3 comprises 16 residues. CDR3 region: CASSMDYGRGNEKLFF. Here the CDR3 DNA reads TGTGCCAGTAGTATGGATTACGGCAGGGGGAATGAAAAACTGTTTTTT.

A remark on this clone: This same CDR3 is encoded by further DNA sequences in the sample. The chain uses TRBV2 and TRBJ1-1; TRBD1 aligns across 8 bases. V lost 4 bases to trimming and J lost 2 bases; unmatched junction nucleotides: 3. Germline assignment: CDR1 SNHLY and CDR2 FYNNEI. The CDR3 is 14 residues long. CDR3 in DNA: TGTGCCAGCAGTGTGGACAGGGTCAACACTGAAGCTTTCTTT. Amino acids: CASSVDRVNTEAFF.

The chain carries TRBV6-2 or TRBV6-3 and TRBJ1-5, with 9 bases matching TRBD1. The length of the CDR3 is 18 residues. Germline V CDR1 and CDR2: MNHEY, SVGEGT. With V trimmed by 2 bases and J by 0 bases, 8 bases remained unmatched. The CDR3: CASSYLPDRGNSNQPQHF. Here the CDR3 DNA reads TGTGCCAGCAGTTACCTTCCGGACAGGGGTAATAGCAATCAGCCCCAGCATTTT.

V usage is TRBV29-1 and J usage is TRBJ2-7; TRBD1 aligns across 10 bases. The CDR3 extends over 11 amino acids. Per germline, CDR1 SQVTM and CDR2 ANQGSEA. The junction had 1 base not matched to a gene; V was cut back by 7 bases and J by 4 bases. CDR3 in amino acids: CSGQGAYEQYF. In DNA, the CDR3 is TGCAGCGGACAGGGGGCTTACGAGCAGTACTTC.

CDR3 DNA: TGTGCCAGCAGCTTAGACCAGGGCGCTGGAAACACCATATATTTT. It yields the protein CASSLDQGAGNTIYF. The V and J genes are TRBV7-2 and TRBJ1-3, with D maybe TRBD1 (5 bases). There are 15 residues in the CDR3. V lost 1 base and J 2 bases, leaving 9 bases between the germline ends. Germline V gene data show CDR1 as SGHTA and CDR2 as FQGNSA.